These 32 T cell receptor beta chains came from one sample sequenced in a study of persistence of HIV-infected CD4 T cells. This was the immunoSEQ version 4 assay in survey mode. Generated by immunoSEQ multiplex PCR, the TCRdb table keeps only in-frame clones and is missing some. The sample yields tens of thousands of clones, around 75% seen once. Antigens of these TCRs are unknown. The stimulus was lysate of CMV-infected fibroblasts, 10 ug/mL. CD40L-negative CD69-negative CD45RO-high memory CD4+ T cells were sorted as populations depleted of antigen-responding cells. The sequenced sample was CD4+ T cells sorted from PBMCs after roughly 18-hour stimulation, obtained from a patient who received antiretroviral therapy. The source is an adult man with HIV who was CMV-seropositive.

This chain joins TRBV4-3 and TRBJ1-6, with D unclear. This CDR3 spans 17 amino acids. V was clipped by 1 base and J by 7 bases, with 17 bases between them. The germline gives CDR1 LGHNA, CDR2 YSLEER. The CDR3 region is CASSQASTADKNSPLHF. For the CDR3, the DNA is TGCGCCAGCAGCCAAGCTAGTACGGCAGACAAAAATTCACCCCTCCACTTT.

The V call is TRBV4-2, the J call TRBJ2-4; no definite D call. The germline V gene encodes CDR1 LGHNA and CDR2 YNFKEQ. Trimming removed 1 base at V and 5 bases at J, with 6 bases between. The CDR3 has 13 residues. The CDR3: CASSQGLENIQYF. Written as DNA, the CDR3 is TGTGCCAGCAGCCAAGGACTGGAAAACATTCAGTACTTC.

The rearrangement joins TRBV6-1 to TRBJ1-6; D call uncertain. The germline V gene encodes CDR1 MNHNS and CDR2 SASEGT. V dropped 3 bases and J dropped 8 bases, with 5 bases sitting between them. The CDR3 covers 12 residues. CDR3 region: CASSEDYSPLHF. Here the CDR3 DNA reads TGTGCCAGCAGTGAGGACTATTCACCCCTCCACTTT.

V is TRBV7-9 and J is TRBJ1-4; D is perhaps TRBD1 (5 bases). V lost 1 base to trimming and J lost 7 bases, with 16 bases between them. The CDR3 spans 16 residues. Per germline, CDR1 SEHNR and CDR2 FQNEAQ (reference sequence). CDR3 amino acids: CASSLGSTEEGEKLFF. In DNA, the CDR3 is TGTGCCAGCAGCTTAGGGTCGACAGAAGAGGGTGAAAAACTGTTTTTT.

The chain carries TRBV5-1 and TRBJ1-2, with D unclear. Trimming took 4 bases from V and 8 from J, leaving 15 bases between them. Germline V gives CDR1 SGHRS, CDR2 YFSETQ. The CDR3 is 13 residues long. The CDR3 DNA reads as TGCGCCAGCAGCCCGGACCTTTATGGCGGCTACACCTTC. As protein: CASSPDLYGGYTF.

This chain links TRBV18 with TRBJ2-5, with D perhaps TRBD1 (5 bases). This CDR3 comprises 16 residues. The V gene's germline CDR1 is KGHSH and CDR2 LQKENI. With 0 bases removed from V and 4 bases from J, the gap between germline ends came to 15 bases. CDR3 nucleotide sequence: TGTGCCAGCTCACCACCTACCAGGGTTGGTCCAGAGACCCAGTACTTC. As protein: CASSPPTRVGPETQYF.

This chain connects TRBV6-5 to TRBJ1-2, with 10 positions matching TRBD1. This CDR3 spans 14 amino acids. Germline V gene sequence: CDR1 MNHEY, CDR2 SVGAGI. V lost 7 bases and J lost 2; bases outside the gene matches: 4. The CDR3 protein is CASIPGQGNYGYTF. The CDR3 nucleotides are TGTGCCAGCATCCCGGGACAGGGGAACTATGGCTACACCTTC.

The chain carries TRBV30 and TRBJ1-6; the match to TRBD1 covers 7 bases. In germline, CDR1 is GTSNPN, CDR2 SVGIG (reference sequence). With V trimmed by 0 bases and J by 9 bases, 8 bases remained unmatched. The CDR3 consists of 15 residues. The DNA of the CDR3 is TGTGCCTGGAGTGTACTAGGGGGCTGGGGTTCACCCCTCCACTTT. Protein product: CAWSVLGGWGSPLHF.

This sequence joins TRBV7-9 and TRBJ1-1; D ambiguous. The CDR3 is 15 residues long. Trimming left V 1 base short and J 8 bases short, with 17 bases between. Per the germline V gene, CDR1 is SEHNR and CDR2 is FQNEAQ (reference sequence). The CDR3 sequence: CASSLDLQESKEAFF. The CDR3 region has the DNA TGTGCCAGCAGCTTAGATCTCCAGGAGAGTAAGGAAGCTTTCTTT.

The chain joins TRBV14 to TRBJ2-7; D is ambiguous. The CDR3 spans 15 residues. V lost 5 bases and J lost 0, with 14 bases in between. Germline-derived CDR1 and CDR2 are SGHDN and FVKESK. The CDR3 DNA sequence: TGTGCCAGCAGCAGAGACACCCACTACTCCTACGAGCAGTACTTC. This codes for CASSRDTHYSYEQYF.

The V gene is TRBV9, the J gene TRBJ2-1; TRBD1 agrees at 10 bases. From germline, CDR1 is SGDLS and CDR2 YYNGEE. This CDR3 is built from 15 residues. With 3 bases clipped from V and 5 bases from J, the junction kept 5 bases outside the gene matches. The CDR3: CASSAGTGVNNEQFF. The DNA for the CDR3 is TGTGCCAGCAGCGCCGGGACAGGGGTAAACAATGAGCAGTTCTTC.

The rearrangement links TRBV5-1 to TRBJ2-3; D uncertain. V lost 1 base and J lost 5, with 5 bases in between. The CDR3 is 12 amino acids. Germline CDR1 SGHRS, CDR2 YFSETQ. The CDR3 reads CASSLYEDTQYF. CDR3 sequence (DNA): TGCGCCAGCAGCTTGTATGAAGATACGCAGTATTTT. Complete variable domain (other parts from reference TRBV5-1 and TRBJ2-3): KAGVTQTPRYLIKTRGQQVTLSCSPISGHRSVSWYQQTPGQGLQFLFEYFSETQRNKGNFPGRFSGRQFSNSRSEMNVSTLELGDSALYLCASSLYEDTQYFGPGTRLTVL.

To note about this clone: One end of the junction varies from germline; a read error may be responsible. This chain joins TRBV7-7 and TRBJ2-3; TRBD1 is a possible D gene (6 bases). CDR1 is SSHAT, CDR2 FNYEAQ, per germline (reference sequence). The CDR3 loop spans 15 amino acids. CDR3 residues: CASSLGQKTTDTQYF. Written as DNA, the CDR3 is TGTGCTAGCAGCCTTGGACAGAAAACAACAGATACGCAGTATTTT.

The CDR3: CAIKTQGTSGKNEQFF. The CDR3 nucleotides read TGTGCCATCAAAACCCAAGGGACTAGCGGGAAAAATGAGCAGTTCTTC. The rearrangement uses TRBV10-3 and TRBJ2-1, with 13 bases identical to TRBD2. The CDR3 has 16 residues. V lost 7 bases and J lost 7; bases outside the gene matches: 10. Per the germline V gene, CDR1 is ENHRY and CDR2 is SYGVKD.

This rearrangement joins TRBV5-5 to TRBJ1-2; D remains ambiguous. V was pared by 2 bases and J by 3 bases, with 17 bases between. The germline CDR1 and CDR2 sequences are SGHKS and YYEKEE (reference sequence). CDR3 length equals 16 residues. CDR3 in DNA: TGTGCCAGCAGCTTACCTTCCGGGGATTCCCACTATGGCTACACCTTC. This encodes CASSLPSGDSHYGYTF.

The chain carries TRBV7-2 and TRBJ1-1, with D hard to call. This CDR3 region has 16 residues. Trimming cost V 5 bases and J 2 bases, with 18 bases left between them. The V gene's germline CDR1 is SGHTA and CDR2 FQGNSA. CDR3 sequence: CASSPQSSISNTEAFF. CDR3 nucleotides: TGTGCCAGCAGCCCACAAAGTAGTATTTCAAACACTGAAGCTTTCTTT.

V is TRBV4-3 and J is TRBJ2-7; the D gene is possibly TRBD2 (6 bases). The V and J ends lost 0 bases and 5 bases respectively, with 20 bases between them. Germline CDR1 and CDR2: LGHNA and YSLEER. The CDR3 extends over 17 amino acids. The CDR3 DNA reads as TGCGCCAGCAGCCAAGAAATGGTGGCGGGGAACATCCACGAGCAGTACTTC. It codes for CASSQEMVAGNIHEQYF.

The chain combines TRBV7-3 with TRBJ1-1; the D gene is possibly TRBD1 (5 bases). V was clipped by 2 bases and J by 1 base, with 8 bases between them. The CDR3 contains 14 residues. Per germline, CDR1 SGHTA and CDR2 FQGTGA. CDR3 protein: CASSLDGQNTEAFF. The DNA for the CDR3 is TGTGCCAGCAGCTTAGACGGACAGAACACTGAAGCTTTCTTT.

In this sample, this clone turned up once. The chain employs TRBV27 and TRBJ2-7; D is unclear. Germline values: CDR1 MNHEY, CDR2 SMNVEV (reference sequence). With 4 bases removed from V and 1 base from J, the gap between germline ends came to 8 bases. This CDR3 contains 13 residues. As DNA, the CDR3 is TGTGCCAGCAGTTCCTCAACTTCCTACGAGCAGTACTTC. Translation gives CASSSSTSYEQYF.

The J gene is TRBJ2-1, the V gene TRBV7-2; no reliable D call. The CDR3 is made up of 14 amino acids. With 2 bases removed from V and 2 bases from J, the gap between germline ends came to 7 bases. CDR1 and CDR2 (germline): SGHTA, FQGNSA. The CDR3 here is CASSLILAYNEQFF. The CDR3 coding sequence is TGTGCCAGCAGCTTAATATTGGCCTACAATGAGCAGTTCTTC.

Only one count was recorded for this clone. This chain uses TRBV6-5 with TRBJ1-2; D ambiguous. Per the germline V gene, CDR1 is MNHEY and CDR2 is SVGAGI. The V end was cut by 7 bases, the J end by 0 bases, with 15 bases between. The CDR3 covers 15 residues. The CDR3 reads CASTLSAIANYGYTF. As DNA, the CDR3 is TGTGCCAGCACCTTGTCAGCCATAGCTAACTATGGCTACACCTTC.

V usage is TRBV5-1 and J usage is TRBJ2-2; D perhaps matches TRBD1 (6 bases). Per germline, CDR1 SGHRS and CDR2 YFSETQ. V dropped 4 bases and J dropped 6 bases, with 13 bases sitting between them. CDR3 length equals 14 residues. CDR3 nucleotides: TGCGCCAGCAGCCTCATACAGGGATCCGGGGAGCTGTTTTTT. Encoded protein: CASSLIQGSGELFF. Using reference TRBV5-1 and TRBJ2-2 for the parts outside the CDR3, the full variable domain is KAGVTQTPRYLIKTRGQQVTLSCSPISGHRSVSWYQQTPGQGLQFLFEYFSETQRNKGNFPGRFSGRQFSNSRSEMNVSTLELGDSALYLCASSLIQGSGELFFGEGSRLTVL.

CDR3 nucleotides: TGTGCCAGCAGTCCACGGGGTTCTCGCGGCTACACCTTC. This translates into CASSPRGSRGYTF. The chain carries TRBV2 and TRBJ1-2; D remains unclear. This CDR3 is 13 amino acids long. V was trimmed by 5 bases and J by 8 bases, leaving 15 bases between them. Per the germline V gene, CDR1 is SNHLY and CDR2 is FYNNEI.

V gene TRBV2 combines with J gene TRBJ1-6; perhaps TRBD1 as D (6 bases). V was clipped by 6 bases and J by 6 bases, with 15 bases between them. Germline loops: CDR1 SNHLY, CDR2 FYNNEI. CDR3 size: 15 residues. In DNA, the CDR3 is TGTGCCAGCAGCGCCCAAGGGGGGCTTAATTCACCCCTCCACTTT. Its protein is CASSAQGGLNSPLHF.

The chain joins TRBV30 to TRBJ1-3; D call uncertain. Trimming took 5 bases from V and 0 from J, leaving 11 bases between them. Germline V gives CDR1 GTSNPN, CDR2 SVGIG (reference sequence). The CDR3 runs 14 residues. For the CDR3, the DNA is TGTGCCTGGGAAGAAGGTTTCTCTGGAAACACCATATATTTT. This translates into CAWEEGFSGNTIYF.

CDR3: CASSPTPGAIGYTF. As DNA, the CDR3 is TGTGCCAGCAGCCCCACACCTGGGGCCATTGGCTACACCTTC. The V call is TRBV7-2, the J call TRBJ1-2; D may be TRBD1 (5 bases). Trimming shortened V by 5 bases and J by 7 bases, and 17 bases separated the two germline ends. Looked up from germline, CDR1 is SGHTA and CDR2 is FQGNSA. The CDR3 length is 14 residues.

This chain's CDR3 is CSVEDRRSGYEQYF. As DNA, the CDR3 is TGCAGCGTTGAAGATCGCAGGTCGGGTTACGAGCAGTACTTC. The gene calls are TRBV29-1 and TRBJ2-7; D is undetermined. V shed 0 bases and J shed 4 bases, with 13 bases lying between them. This CDR3 region has 14 residues. In germline, CDR1 is SQVTM, CDR2 ANQGSEA.

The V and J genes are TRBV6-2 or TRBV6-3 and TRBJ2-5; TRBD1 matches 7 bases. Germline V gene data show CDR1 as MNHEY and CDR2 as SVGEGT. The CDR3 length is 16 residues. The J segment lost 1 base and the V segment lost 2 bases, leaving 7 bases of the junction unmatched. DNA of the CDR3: TGTGCCAGCAGTTACGAGACAGGGACAACCCAAGAGACCCAGTACTTC. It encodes CASSYETGTTQETQYF.

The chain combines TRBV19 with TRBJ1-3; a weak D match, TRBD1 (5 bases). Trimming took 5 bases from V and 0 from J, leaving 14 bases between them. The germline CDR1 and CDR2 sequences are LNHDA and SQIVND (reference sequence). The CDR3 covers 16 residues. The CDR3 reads CASSGTDLFSGNTIYF. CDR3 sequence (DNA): TGTGCCAGTAGTGGGACGGACTTGTTCTCTGGAAACACCATATATTTT.

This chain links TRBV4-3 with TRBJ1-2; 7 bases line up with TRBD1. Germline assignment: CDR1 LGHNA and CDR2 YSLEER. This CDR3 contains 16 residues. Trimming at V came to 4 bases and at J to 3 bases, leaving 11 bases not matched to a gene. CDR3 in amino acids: CASSPGTAGNHYGYTF. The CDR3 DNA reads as TGCGCCAGCAGCCCTGGGACAGCCGGTAACCACTATGGCTACACCTTC.

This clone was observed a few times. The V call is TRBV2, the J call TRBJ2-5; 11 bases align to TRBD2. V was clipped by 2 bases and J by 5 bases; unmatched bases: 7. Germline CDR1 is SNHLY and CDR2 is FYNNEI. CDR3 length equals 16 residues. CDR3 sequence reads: CASSERTSGSWETQYF. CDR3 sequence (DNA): TGTGCCAGCAGTGAACGAACTAGCGGGAGTTGGGAGACCCAGTACTTC.

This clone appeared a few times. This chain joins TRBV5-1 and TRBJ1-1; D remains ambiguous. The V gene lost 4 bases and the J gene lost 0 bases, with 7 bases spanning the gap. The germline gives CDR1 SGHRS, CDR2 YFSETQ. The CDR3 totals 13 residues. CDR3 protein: CASSLLLNTEAFF. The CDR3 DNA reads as TGCGCCAGCAGCCTGTTGTTGAACACTGAAGCTTTCTTT.